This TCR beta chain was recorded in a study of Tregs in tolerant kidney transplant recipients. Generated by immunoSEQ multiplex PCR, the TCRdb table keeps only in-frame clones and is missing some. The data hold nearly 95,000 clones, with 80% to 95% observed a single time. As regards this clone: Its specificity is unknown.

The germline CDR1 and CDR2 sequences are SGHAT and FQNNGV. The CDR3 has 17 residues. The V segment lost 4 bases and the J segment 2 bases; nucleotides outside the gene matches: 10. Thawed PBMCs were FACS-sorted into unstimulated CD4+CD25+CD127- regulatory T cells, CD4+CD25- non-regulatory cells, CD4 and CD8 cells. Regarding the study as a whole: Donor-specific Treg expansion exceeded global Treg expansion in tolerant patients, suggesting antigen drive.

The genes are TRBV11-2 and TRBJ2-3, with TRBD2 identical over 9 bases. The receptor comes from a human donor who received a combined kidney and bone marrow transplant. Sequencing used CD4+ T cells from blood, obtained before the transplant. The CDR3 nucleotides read TGTGCCAGCAGCTCAGAGCGGGGGGCCCTAGACACAGATACGCAGTATTTT. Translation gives CASSSERGALDTDTQYF.